These T cell receptor beta chains were read from a single sample in a study of OX40 agonist ivuxolimab in advanced cancers. Profiled with immunoSEQ multiplex PCR; TCRdb holds only in-frame clones, not every one. The table lists some 41,000 clones, roughly 90% of them singletons, with under 20% in the top ten. The sequencing here drew on CD4+ or CD8+ T cells sorted from blood, taken in a trial of the OX40 agonist ivuxolimab. These receptors originate from an adult with an advanced solid tumor such as melanoma, head and neck, liver or kidney cancer. Each CDR3 is given with its conserved first and last residue. Each record gives: J gene, V gene, D gene, clone size, CDR3 DNA, CDR3 protein. The D gene is left open where the match is weak. For some rows the clone size is stated as once, few or many, or as a class when expanded; others skip it.

>TRBJ2-1|TRBV6-4|TRBD2|.
TGTGCCAGCAGTGATCCCAGCGGGGGGATTAATGAGCAGTTCTTC
CASSDPSGGINEQFF
>TRBJ1-5|TRBV6-1|TRBD1|.
TGTGCCAGCAGTGACTACCGTACAGGGGCAGGGCAGCCCCAGCATTTT
CASSDYRTGAGQPQHF
>TRBJ1-2|TRBV7-8|TRBD1|.
TGTGCCAGCAGCTTATGGACAGGGCCCGGGGGCTATGGCTACACCTTC
CASSLWTGPGGYGYTF
>TRBJ1-5|TRBV28|.|.
TGTGCCAGCAGCGATTTCCCCTATCAGCCCCAGCATTTT
CASSDFPYQPQHF
>TRBJ1-5|TRBV2|TRBD1|.
TGTGCCAGCAGTGAAGGGACAGGGGGCGCAGGCCAGCCCCAGCATTTT
CASSEGTGGAGQPQHF
>TRBJ2-7|TRBV9|TRBD2|once
TGTGCCAGCAGCCAAGGGGGGACTAGCGGCGAGCAGTACTTC
CASSQGGTSGEQYF
>TRBJ2-5|TRBV14|TRBD2|.
TGTGCCAGCTCCTGGGTAGCGGGGGGGCGAGAGACCCAGTACTTC
CASSWVAGGRETQYF
>TRBJ1-2|TRBV2|TRBD1|once
TGTGCCAGCAGTGAACGTTTGGCAGGGGGTAGGAACTATGGCTACACCTTC
CASSERLAGGRNYGYTF
>TRBJ2-5|TRBV14|.|.
TGTGCCAGCTCCAAAGGGACTTGGGAGACCCAGTACTTC
CASSKGTWETQYF
>TRBJ2-5|TRBV9|TRBD2|once
TGTGCCAGCAGCGTAGAGGCTAGCGGGGGGAGTTGGGGTGAGACCCAGTACTTC
CASSVEASGGSWGETQYF
>TRBJ1-1|TRBV29-1|TRBD1|.
TGCAGCGCCCGGGCAGGGGGCGGTTACCCTGATGTAGCTTTCTTT
CSARAGGGYPDVAFF
>TRBJ1-2|TRBV28|TRBD1|.
TGTGCCAGCAGACAGGGGCGGCTTGGTGGCTACACCTTC
CASRQGRLGGYTF
>TRBJ2-7|TRBV6-5|TRBD2|.
TGTGCCAGCAGCCCTAGCGGAACCTACGAGCAGTACTTC
CASSPSGTYEQYF
>TRBJ2-1|TRBV4-2|.|.
TGTGCCAGCGCTAAATATTTAGGGCACAATGAGCAGTTCTTC
CASAKYLGHNEQFF
>TRBJ1-2|TRBV27|.|.
TGTGCCAGCAGCTTAACTGGGACCTATGGCTACACCTTC
CASSLTGTYGYTF
>TRBJ2-3|TRBV5-6|.|.
TGTGCCAGCAGCGCGGAACCGGGACAACCAACAGATACGCAGTATTTT
CASSAEPGQPTDTQYF
>TRBJ1-1|TRBV2|TRBD1|.
TGTGCCAGCAGCTTGGCGGGACAGGGGAACACTGAAGCTTTCTTT
CASSLAGQGNTEAFF